This is a list of T cell receptor beta chains from one sample in a study of T cell changes during pregnancy in multiple sclerosis. This table comes from immunoSEQ multiplex PCR, and its TCRdb copy is limited to in-frame clones, with some not included. The sample includes some 28,000 clones, just over 90% of them seen just once. The material was CD4+ T cells from peripheral blood mononuclear cells, obtained after pregnancy. The receptors come from a female donor with multiple sclerosis, enrolled in a pregnancy study. CDR3s include the opening cysteine and the closing phenylalanine or tryptophan. Fields, in order: clone size, J gene, V gene, D gene, CDR3 protein, CDR3 DNA. The D gene is left open where the match is weak. Clone size is given for some rows only: seen once, a few or many times, or a class if the clone is expanded.

NA	TRBJ1-3	TRBV5-6	TRBD1	CASSRGQGISDTIYF	TGTGCCAGCAGCCGGGGACAGGGTATATCGGACACCATATATTTT
NA	TRBJ1-5	TRBV5-1	TRBD1	CASSLEGTGGNQPQHF	TGCGCCAGCAGCTTGGAGGGGACAGGGGGCAATCAGCCCCAGCATTTT
NA	TRBJ1-3	TRBV7-9	NA	CASSLIGGGNTIYF	TGTGCCAGCAGCTTAATAGGAGGGGGAAACACCATATATTTT
NA	TRBJ1-2	TRBV19	TRBD1	CASSIGTGDYGYTF	TGTGCCAGTAGTATCGGGACAGGGGACTATGGCTACACCTTC
NA	TRBJ2-2	TRBV5-5	NA	CASSPLAGRNTGELFF	TGTGCCAGCAGCCCTCTAGCCGGGAGAAACACCGGGGAGCTGTTTTTT
NA	TRBJ2-2	TRBV4-3	TRBD2	CASSQGHTSGGTGELFF	TGCGCCAGCAGCCAAGGCCACACTAGCGGGGGGACCGGGGAGCTGTTTTTT
NA	TRBJ2-7	TRBV6-5	TRBD1	CASSYSLDRYEQYF	TGTGCCAGCAGTTACTCCCTGGACAGGTACGAGCAGTACTTC
NA	TRBJ2-7	TRBV28	NA	CATNQERQYF	TGTGCCACTAACCAGGAACGGCAGTACTTC
NA	TRBJ2-7	TRBV5-4	TRBD2	CASSHTSGRSLREQYF	TGTGCCAGCAGCCATACTAGCGGGAGATCCCTACGCGAGCAGTACTTC
NA	TRBJ1-5	TRBV15	TRBD1	CATSRGMTGVGQPQHF	TGTGCCACCAGCAGAGGTATGACAGGGGTTGGGCAGCCCCAGCATTTT
NA	TRBJ2-7	TRBV9	NA	CASSQWGLGYEQYF	TGTGCCAGCTCCCAATGGGGACTGGGCTACGAGCAGTACTTC
NA	TRBJ1-3	TRBV7-9	NA	CASSSPETGGNTIYF	TGTGCCAGCAGCTCCCCCGAGACGGGTGGAAACACCATATATTTT
NA	TRBJ2-1	TRBV27	NA	CASSPEGTVNDEQFF	TGTGCCAGCAGCCCGGAGGGGACAGTAAACGATGAGCAGTTCTTC
NA	TRBJ1-1	TRBV19	NA	CASSEGAGPLEAFF	TGTGCCAGTAGTGAAGGGGCAGGGCCGCTCGAAGCTTTCTTT
NA	TRBJ1-2	TRBV7-3	TRBD1	CASSLRGGGDGYTF	TGTGCCAGCAGCTTAAGAGGAGGGGGCGATGGCTACACCTTC
NA	TRBJ1-1	TRBV30	NA	CARPREPNTEAFF	TGTGCCCGTCCCCGGGAGCCGAACACTGAAGCTTTCTTT
NA	TRBJ2-2	TRBV10-3	NA	CAIIVAGELFF	TGTGCCATCATAGTTGCCGGGGAGCTGTTTTTT
NA	TRBJ1-3	TRBV7-9	NA	CASSFPLGLSSGNTIYF	TGTGCCAGCAGCTTCCCCCTAGGACTGAGCTCTGGAAACACCATATATTTT
NA	TRBJ2-1	TRBV10-1	NA	CASSLAEYNEQFF	TGCGCCAGCAGTTTAGCGGAGTACAATGAGCAGTTCTTC
NA	TRBJ2-3	TRBV30	NA	CAWSVSSFTDTQYF	TGTGCCTGGAGTGTCTCTAGCTTCACAGATACGCAGTATTTT
NA	TRBJ2-5	TRBV11-2	NA	CASSLVWQGEETQYF	TGTGCCAGCAGCTTAGTTTGGCAGGGCGAGGAGACCCAGTACTTC
NA	TRBJ2-1	TRBV9	TRBD2	CASSATGTSLFNEQFF	TGTGCCAGCAGCGCTACCGGGACTAGTTTATTCAATGAGCAGTTCTTC
NA	TRBJ1-5	TRBV21-1	NA	CASSKVPGENQPQHF	TGTGCCAGCAGCAAAGTTCCAGGGGAAAATCAGCCCCAGCATTTT
NA	TRBJ2-7	TRBV5-6	TRBD1	CASSLVGQGSEEQYF	TGTGCCAGCAGCTTGGTTGGACAGGGAAGCGAAGAGCAGTACTTC
NA	TRBJ1-4	TRBV5-8	TRBD1	CASSKPGQGDEKLFF	TGTGCCAGCAGCAAACCGGGACAGGGGGATGAAAAACTGTTTTTT
NA	TRBJ2-3	TRBV19	TRBD2	CASSIGKGLVTNSDTQYF	TGTGCCAGTAGTATAGGTAAGGGACTAGTGACAAACAGCGATACGCAGTATTTT
NA	TRBJ2-2	TRBV10-1	TRBD2	CASSEPGLAGGERTGELFF	TGCGCCAGCAGTGAACCCGGACTAGCGGGGGGTGAAAGGACCGGGGAGCTGTTTTTT
NA	TRBJ2-7	TRBV5-6	TRBD1	CASRSPGQGSYEQYF	TGTGCCAGCAGGTCCCCGGGACAGGGCTCCTACGAGCAGTACTTC
NA	TRBJ1-5	TRBV6-6	NA	CASRQVGGANQPQHF	TGTGCCAGCAGACAAGTCGGGGGGGCCAATCAGCCCCAGCATTTT
NA	TRBJ2-1	TRBV6-1	TRBD2	CASLNLAGGILWQFF	TGTGCCAGCCTTAACTTGGCGGGAGGAATTTTATGGCAGTTCTTC
NA	TRBJ1-3	TRBV28	NA	CASSTPESSGNTIYF	TGTGCCAGCAGTACCCCGGAGAGCTCTGGAAACACCATATATTTT
NA	TRBJ1-5	TRBV6-4	TRBD1	CASSDPTGGESNQPQHF	TGTGCCAGCAGTGACCCGACAGGGGGCGAAAGCAATCAGCCCCAGCATTTT
NA	TRBJ2-3	TRBV5-1	NA	CASSLRAAGSDTQYF	TGCGCCAGCAGCTTGCGGGCTGCGGGTTCAGATACGCAGTATTTT
few	TRBJ2-5	TRBV2	TRBD2	CASTPGGRETQYF	TGTGCCAGCACGCCGGGGGGAAGAGAGACCCAGTACTTC
NA	TRBJ2-7	TRBV7-9	TRBD2	CASSSSGAYEQYF	TGTGCCAGCAGCTCTAGCGGGGCCTACGAGCAGTACTTC
NA	TRBJ2-5	TRBV27	NA	CASSLSKGGGQETQYF	TGTGCCAGCAGTTTATCGAAGGGGGGGGGCCAAGAGACCCAGTACTTC
NA	TRBJ2-7	TRBV18	NA	CASSPSVLSGSYEQYF	TGTGCCAGCTCACCATCCGTTTTATCGGGGTCCTACGAGCAGTACTTC
NA	TRBJ1-4	TRBV5-1	TRBD1	CASRTGTVNEKLFF	TGCGCCAGCCGAACCGGGACAGTTAATGAAAAACTGTTTTTT
NA	TRBJ2-5	TRBV11-3	NA	CASSSTGNLGETQYF	TGTGCCAGCAGCTCCACAGGGAATTTAGGGGAGACCCAGTACTTC
once	TRBJ1-1	TRBV9	NA	CASSVGPVGEAFF	TGTGCCAGCAGCGTGGGGCCAGTCGGGGAAGCTTTCTTT
NA	TRBJ1-1	TRBV19	NA	CASSSDGDWTEAFF	TGTGCCAGTAGTTCGGACGGGGATTGGACTGAAGCTTTCTTT
NA	TRBJ1-6	TRBV18	TRBD1	CASSPGTDYSPLHF	TGTGCCAGCTCTCCCGGGACAGATTATTCACCCCTCCACTTT
NA	TRBJ1-1	TRBV9	TRBD1	CASSVVAGGTEAFF	TGTGCCAGCAGCGTAGTGGCAGGGGGGACTGAAGCTTTCTTT
NA	TRBJ2-7	TRBV19	TRBD1	CASSSTGVGYEQYF	TGTGCCAGTAGTTCGACAGGGGTGGGATACGAGCAGTACTTC
NA	TRBJ1-2	TRBV6-5	NA	CASSYSAVATNYGYTF	TGTGCCAGCAGTTACTCGGCGGTTGCGACTAACTATGGCTACACCTTC
NA	TRBJ1-1	TRBV18	NA	CASSPEGAEAFF	TGTGCCAGCTCACCAGAGGGCGCTGAAGCTTTCTTT
NA	TRBJ1-2	TRBV5-1	TRBD1	CASSPTGVKLNYGYTF	TGCGCCAGCAGCCCGACAGGGGTGAAGTTAAACTATGGCTACACCTTC
NA	TRBJ2-3	TRBV29-1	NA	CSVGVLILGGTADTQYF	TGCAGCGTTGGAGTTCTAATTTTAGGCGGGACTGCAGATACGCAGTATTTT
once	TRBJ1-1	TRBV14	TRBD1	CASSLLQGTMNTEAFF	TGTGCCAGCAGCCTCCTACAGGGGACAATGAACACTGAAGCTTTCTTT
NA	TRBJ2-5	TRBV7-9	TRBD1	CASSPKFRDRGQETQYF	TGTGCCAGCAGCCCAAAATTCCGGGACAGGGGTCAAGAGACCCAGTACTTC
NA	TRBJ2-7	TRBV9	TRBD1	CASSANPPDRGYEQYF	TGTGCCAGCAGCGCCAACCCTCCCGACAGGGGGTACGAGCAGTACTTC
NA	TRBJ1-1	TRBV7-9	NA	CASSLALANTEAFF	TGTGCCAGCAGCTTAGCGCTGGCAAACACTGAAGCTTTCTTT
NA	TRBJ1-2	TRBV7-8	TRBD1	CASSLGQGGYGYTF	TGTGCCAGCAGCTTGGGACAGGGTGGCTATGGCTACACCTTC
few	TRBJ2-7	TRBV9	NA	CASSVASTSSYEQYF	TGTGCCAGCAGCGTAGCATCGACTAGCTCCTACGAGCAGTACTTC
NA	TRBJ1-4	TRBV7-9	NA	CASSLDSSEVGKLFF	TGTGCCAGCAGCCTCGACAGTTCTGAAGTCGGAAAACTGTTTTTT
NA	TRBJ1-1	TRBV27	NA	CASSDRTPNTEAFF	TGTGCCAGCAGTGACAGGACGCCGAACACTGAAGCTTTCTTT
few	TRBJ2-7	TRBV14	NA	CASSQQLEMGYEQYF	TGTGCCAGCAGCCAACAACTAGAGATGGGCTACGAGCAGTACTTC
NA	TRBJ2-1	TRBV6-5	NA	CASSYSPQGGNEQFF	TGTGCCAGCAGTTACTCCCCTCAGGGGGGTAATGAGCAGTTCTTC